Included here is one T cell receptor (beta chain) sequence, with context. Its antigen is undetermined. The sample originates from a study of cytomegalovirus exposure and HLA in healthy donors. CDR3 size: 20 residues. CDR1 is MGHRA, CDR2 YSYEKL, per germline. V shed 4 bases and J 3 bases; nucleotides not matched to a gene: 19. The donors were members of the roughly 130-subject validation cohort (separate from the roughly 670-subject first cohort). Sequencing was performed with immunoSEQ multiplex PCR; in TCRdb, only in-frame clones are kept and a portion is missing. Counted here are 150,000 to 200,000 clones, around nine tenths occurring once; the ten biggest clones make up roughly 1.5%. Study-wide results and limits: The investigators catalogued about 170 TCR beta chains as cytomegalovirus-associated. In vitro data verified a few CMV-associated chains as specific for CMV antigens.

This chain joins TRBV4-1 and TRBJ2-1; TRBD2 aligns across 9 bases. This sequence was found in a woman aged 30 to 39 in good health and CMV-seronegative. The specimen was PBMCs. The CDR3 DNA follows: TGCGCCAGCAGCCCGCTTGGTGGGCGGGGGGGCGGAGTTAGCTACAATGAGCAGTTCTTC. This encodes CASSPLGGRGGGVSYNEQFF.